A single sample is the source of the 31 T cell receptor beta chains below, sequenced in a study of shared clonotypes between healthy human individuals. Only in-frame clones appear in the TCRdb table, and some are missing; sequencing was by immunoSEQ multiplex PCR. The repertoire includes approximately 1,500,000 clones, 95% to 99% of them detected once, and 0.45% sits in the top ten. Source material: naive CD4+ T cells sorted from blood. Documented subset: CD45RA+ positively selected. The receptors stem from a man aged 30-40 years in good health.

Points on this clone: The same CDR3 can be traced to other DNA sequences in this sample. The genes are TRBV5-1 and TRBJ2-7, with 7 positions matching TRBD2. The CDR3 is 14 residues long. The J segment lost 3 bases and the V segment lost 2 bases, leaving 5 bases of the junction unmatched. Germline V gene lookup returns CDR1 SGHRS and CDR2 YFSETQ. CDR3 coding DNA: TGCGCCAGCAGCTTACGAGCGGGAAACTACGAGCAGTACTTC. This encodes CASSLRAGNYEQYF.

The chain carries TRBV19 and TRBJ2-3, with D maybe TRBD1 (5 bases). The germline gives CDR1 LNHDA, CDR2 SQIVND (reference sequence). This CDR3 has 16 amino acids. The V and J ends lost 2 bases and 0 bases respectively, with 12 bases between them. CDR3 bases: TGTGCCAGTAGTATACCCCAGGGAATGAGCACAGATACGCAGTATTTT. Translation gives CASSIPQGMSTDTQYF.

J is TRBJ2-5 and V is TRBV5-4; TRBD1 aligns across 7 bases. Per germline, CDR1 SGHNT and CDR2 YYREEE (reference sequence). After removal of 5 bases from V and 1 base from J, the junction contained 2 bases not matched to a gene. The CDR3 covers 13 residues. CDR3 sequence: CASRGQTQETQYF. Here the CDR3 DNA reads TGTGCCAGCAGGGGACAGACCCAAGAGACCCAGTACTTC.

In its sample, this clone was seen once. The V and J genes are TRBV28 and TRBJ2-1, with 13 bases matching TRBD2. V trimming: 6 bases; J trimming: 7 bases; junction bases outside the gene matches: 3. In germline, CDR1 is MDHEN, CDR2 SYDVKM. This CDR3 has 14 amino acids. The CDR3 sequence is CASRLAGGRNEQFF. CDR3 nucleotide sequence: TGTGCCAGCAGACTAGCGGGAGGGAGGAATGAGCAGTTCTTC.

This clone was seen once. J is TRBJ1-5 and V is TRBV9; D not resolved. V dropped 0 bases and J dropped 0 bases, with 10 bases sitting between them. CDR3 size: 16 residues. Germline loops: CDR1 SGDLS, CDR2 YYNGEE. The CDR3 reads CASSVGGGHSNQPQHF. Here the CDR3 DNA reads TGTGCCAGCAGCGTAGGTGGCGGGCATAGCAATCAGCCCCAGCATTTT.

This chain uses TRBV4-1 with TRBJ1-5; maybe TRBD1 (5 bases). V gave up 3 bases and J gave up 4 bases, with 13 bases separating them. The CDR3 loop spans 15 amino acids. CDR1 and CDR2 from the germline V gene are MGHRA and YSYEKL. The CDR3 DNA follows: TGCGCCAGCAGCCATCCGAGACAGATAAATCAGCCCCAGCATTTT. Its translation: CASSHPRQINQPQHF.

The chain links TRBV5-1 to TRBJ1-5; D gene unclear. Germline V gene sequence: CDR1 SGHRS, CDR2 YFSETQ. V shed 5 bases and J shed 5 bases, with 11 bases lying between them. The CDR3 has 13 residues. CDR3 in DNA: TGCGCCAGCAGTACCCGGTGGGATCAGCCCCAGCATTTT. The encoded protein is CASSTRWDQPQHF.

The CDR3 here is CASRGGGSYEQYF. The CDR3 DNA sequence: TGTGCCAGCAGGGGGGGCGGCTCCTACGAGCAGTACTTC. The rearrangement uses TRBV5-5 and TRBJ2-7; TRBD1 or TRBD2 may be the D gene (6 bases each). The germline V and J ends were trimmed by 5 bases and 0 bases, with 9 bases remaining between them. Germline V gives CDR1 SGHKS, CDR2 YYEKEE (reference sequence). CDR3 length: 13 amino acids.

A remark on this clone: The sample holds other DNA sequences that translate to the same CDR3. V gene TRBV5-1 combines with J gene TRBJ2-1, with 11 bases aligning to TRBD2. With 2 bases clipped from V and 4 bases from J, the junction kept 2 bases outside the gene matches. The CDR3 length is 15 residues. The germline gives CDR1 SGHRS, CDR2 YFSETQ. In DNA, the CDR3 is TGCGCCAGCAGCTTAACTAGCGGGAGTTACAATGAGCAGTTCTTC. It is translated as CASSLTSGSYNEQFF.

This sequence joins TRBV19 and TRBJ2-2; 14 nucleotides line up with TRBD2. The CDR3 extends over 16 amino acids. The V gene end was trimmed by 7 bases and the J gene end by 3 bases; junction bases not matched to a gene: 4. Germline V gene data show CDR1 as LNHDA and CDR2 as SQIVND (reference sequence). CDR3 amino acids: CASMGTSGSYTGELFF. CDR3 in DNA: TGTGCCAGTATGGGGACTAGCGGGAGTTACACCGGGGAGCTGTTTTTT.

Only one count was recorded for this clone. The rearrangement links TRBV5-1 to TRBJ1-2; D gene ambiguous. In germline, CDR1 is SGHRS, CDR2 YFSETQ. There are 13 residues in the CDR3. V lost 0 bases, J lost 6 bases, and 9 bases lay in between. CDR3 sequence: CASSLDIPDGYTF. Written as DNA, the CDR3 is TGCGCCAGCAGCTTGGACATCCCAGATGGCTACACCTTC. Looking up the rest from reference TRBV5-1 and TRBJ1-2 gives the full variable domain: KAGVTQTPRYLIKTRGQQVTLSCSPISGHRSVSWYQQTPGQGLQFLFEYFSETQRNKGNFPGRFSGRQFSNSRSEMNVSTLELGDSALYLCASSLDIPDGYTFGSGTRLTVV.

The rearrangement joins TRBV6-1 to TRBJ2-1; 7 bases line up with TRBD1. The CDR3 spans 17 residues. Losses at the gene ends were 2 bases for V and 4 bases for J; bases not matched to a gene: 11. Germline V gene sequence: CDR1 MNHNS, CDR2 SASEGT. The CDR3 DNA sequence: TGTGCCAGCAGTGAACAACCGGGACAGTCCTTTTACAATGAGCAGTTCTTC. It translates to CASSEQPGQSFYNEQFF.

As to this clone: Other DNA sequences of this sample code for an identical CDR3. The chain employs TRBV5-1 and TRBJ2-5; D perhaps matches TRBD2 (6 bases). V was shortened by 4 bases and J by 5 bases, with 12 bases between the two germline ends. CDR1 SGHRS and CDR2 YFSETQ come from the germline V gene. The CDR3 loop spans 13 amino acids. The CDR3 here is CASSPGLRETQYF. As DNA, the CDR3 is TGCGCCAGCAGCCCTGGACTAAGGGAGACCCAGTACTTC. The whole variable domain, filled in from reference TRBV5-1 and TRBJ2-5, reads KAGVTQTPRYLIKTRGQQVTLSCSPISGHRSVSWYQQTPGQGLQFLFEYFSETQRNKGNFPGRFSGRQFSNSRSEMNVSTLELGDSALYLCASSPGLRETQYFGPGTRLLVL.

This chain joins TRBV4-1 and TRBJ1-3, with D unclear. V lost 3 bases to trimming and J lost 2 bases, with 14 bases between them. Germline V gives CDR1 MGHRA, CDR2 YSYEKL. The CDR3 covers 16 residues. CDR3 nucleotide sequence: TGCGCCAGCAGCCACCGCGGGAGAGACACTGGAAACACCATATATTTT. Translation: CASSHRGRDTGNTIYF.

The CDR3 reads CASSLKVGSEAFF. DNA of the CDR3: TGTGCCAGCAGCTTAAAAGTAGGCAGTGAAGCTTTCTTT. This chain connects TRBV7-9 to TRBJ1-1; the D is unclear. This CDR3 is built from 13 residues. CDR1 and CDR2 (germline): SEHNR, FQNEAQ (reference sequence). The V end was cut by 2 bases, the J end by 7 bases, with 11 bases between. Combining the CDR3 with reference TRBV7-9 and TRBJ1-1 gives the whole variable domain DTGVSQNPRHKITKRGQNVTFRCDPISEHNRLYWYRQTLGQGPEFLTYFQNEAQLEKSRLLSDRFSAERPKGSFSTLEIQRTEQGDSAMYLCASSLKVGSEAFFGQGTRLTVV.

The chain links TRBV18 to TRBJ2-3; D gene unclear. Trimming took off 2 bases at V and 5 bases at J, with 5 bases between the two ends. The CDR3 runs to 12 residues. CDR1 KGHSH and CDR2 LQKENI come from the germline V gene. CDR3 bases: TGTGCCAGCTCACCATACGGAGATACGCAGTATTTT. Protein sequence: CASSPYGDTQYF.

The V and J genes are TRBV5-4 and TRBJ1-2; D may be TRBD1 (6 bases). V lost 2 bases and J 8 bases, leaving 10 bases between the germline ends. Germline CDR1 and CDR2: SGHNT and YYREEE (reference sequence). This CDR3 contains 12 residues. The CDR3 region is CASSFTGNGYTF. For the CDR3, the DNA is TGTGCCAGCAGCTTCACAGGGAACGGCTACACCTTC.

The chain recombines TRBV20-1 with TRBJ2-7; 9 positions match TRBD1. The CDR3 is 11 amino acids. After removal of 4 bases from V and 10 bases from J, the junction contained 5 bases not matched to a gene. Per the germline V gene, CDR1 is DFQATT and CDR2 is SNEGSKA (reference sequence). The CDR3 reads CSATRDREQYF. In DNA form, the CDR3 reads TGCAGTGCTACCCGGGACAGGGAACAGTACTTC.

The CDR3, as DNA: TGTGCCAGCAGCTTACGTCAACCCCGGACAGGGTCTGGTGAGCAGTTCTTC. It translates to CASSLRQPRTGSGEQFF. This sequence joins TRBV11-2 and TRBJ2-1; 8 bases match TRBD1. The CDR3 runs to 17 residues. V gave up 2 bases and J gave up 9 bases; unmatched junction bases: 15. The V gene's germline CDR1 is SGHAT and CDR2 FQNNGV.

The rearrangement uses TRBV5-4 and TRBJ2-1, with TRBD2 matching over 10 bases. This CDR3 is 15 amino acids long. With V trimmed by 1 base and J by 4 bases, 2 bases remained unmatched. Germline V gene lookup returns CDR1 SGHNT and CDR2 YYREEE (reference sequence). CDR3 nucleotides: TGTGCCAGCAGCTTGACAGCGGGAGGGTACAATGAGCAGTTCTTC. It translates to CASSLTAGGYNEQFF.

This chain links TRBV10-1 with TRBJ2-5; tentative D call: TRBD2 (5 bases). V lost 0 bases, J lost 7 bases, and 12 bases lay in between. CDR3 size: 14 residues. Germline V lookup: CDR1 WNHNN, CDR2 SYGVQD (reference sequence). CDR3 coding DNA: TGCGCCAGCAGTGAGTCAGGGCCTCGGGGGACCCAGTACTTC. Amino acids: CASSESGPRGTQYF.

The J gene is TRBJ2-1, the V gene TRBV15, with D perhaps TRBD1 (6 bases). The CDR3 sequence is 15 residues long. CDR1 LNHNV and CDR2 YYDKDF come from the germline V gene (reference sequence). V dropped 4 bases and J dropped 0 bases, with 10 bases sitting between them. CDR3 bases: TGTGCCACCAGCAAGCAGACAGGCTCCTACAATGAGCAGTTCTTC. It yields the protein CATSKQTGSYNEQFF.

V and J are TRBV6-5 and TRBJ1-1; no reliable D call. V lost 6 bases and J lost 0, with 11 bases in between. This CDR3 is 14 amino acids long. The germline gives CDR1 MNHEY, CDR2 SVGAGI. CDR3 bases: TGTGCCAGCAGGAACAGCAAAGTGAACACTGAAGCTTTCTTT. It encodes CASRNSKVNTEAFF.

The chain combines TRBV15 with TRBJ2-3; 9 bases match TRBD1. Per germline, CDR1 LNHNV and CDR2 YYDKDF (reference sequence). The CDR3 loop spans 16 amino acids. Trimming took 4 bases from V and 1 from J; bases not matched to a gene: 6. This CDR3 reads CATSTTGDRGTDTQYF. CDR3 in DNA: TGTGCCACCAGCACCACCGGGGACAGGGGCACAGATACGCAGTATTTT.

The chain recombines TRBV18 with TRBJ2-4; no clear D gene. Per the germline V gene, CDR1 is KGHSH and CDR2 is LQKENI. The CDR3 has 15 residues. Trimming took off 3 bases at V and 1 base at J, with 10 bases between the two ends. The CDR3 reads CASSPLRDAKNIQYF. The CDR3 region has the DNA TGTGCCAGCTCACCTTTGAGAGACGCCAAAAACATTCAGTACTTC.

The chain is built from TRBV25-1 and TRBJ2-1; D not certain. Germline V lookup: CDR1 MGHDK, CDR2 SYGVNS. There are 13 residues in the CDR3. Trimming stripped 7 bases from V and 7 bases from J, with 14 bases between. The CDR3 DNA reads TGTGCCAGCACTAGTGCCCGACCAAATGAGCAGTTCTTC. Translated, it gives CASTSARPNEQFF.

The chain links TRBV20-1 to TRBJ2-3; the D is unclear. V lost 3 bases and J lost 6, with 7 bases in between. This CDR3 has 11 residues. CDR1 DFQATT and CDR2 SNEGSKA come from the germline V gene (reference sequence). DNA for the CDR3: TGCAGTGCTAGGAATCTGGATACGCAGTATTTT. It specifies CSARNLDTQYF.

This rearrangement joins TRBV29-1 to TRBJ2-2; 8 bases fit TRBD1. The V gene's germline CDR1 is SQVTM and CDR2 ANQGSEA. V shed 7 bases, J shed 6 bases, and the junction held 7 bases outside the gene matches. This CDR3 has 13 residues. The CDR3 coding sequence is TGCAGCGGTGGACAGGGTAATCCCGGGGAGCTGTTTTTT. Residues: CSGGQGNPGELFF.

This clone was observed once. V is TRBV4-3 and J is TRBJ2-3; D may be TRBD2 (6 bases). Trimming took 3 bases from V and 0 from J, leaving 10 bases between them. Germline-derived CDR1 and CDR2 are LGHNA and YSLEER. The CDR3 extends over 15 amino acids. CDR3 nucleotide sequence: TGCGCCAGCAGCCAGGAGGGCCTCAGCACAGATACGCAGTATTTT. Translation: CASSQEGLSTDTQYF.

This chain joins TRBV11-2 and TRBJ2-1, with D possibly matching TRBD1 (6 bases). The CDR3 is made up of 16 amino acids. Trimming took off 6 bases at V and 0 bases at J, with 15 bases between the two ends. Germline V gene lookup returns CDR1 SGHAT and CDR2 FQNNGV. In nucleotides, the CDR3 is TGTGCCAGCAGTGTAGGGGGACCTAGCTCCTACAATGAGCAGTTCTTC. This encodes CASSVGGPSSYNEQFF.

This chain uses TRBV2 with TRBJ2-1; D assignment may be TRBD1 or TRBD2 (5 bases each). The germline gives CDR1 SNHLY, CDR2 FYNNEI. The CDR3 consists of 13 residues. V was shortened by 5 bases and J by 8 bases, with 13 bases between the two germline ends. CDR3 DNA sequence: TGTGCCAGCAGTCGACCCCGGGACGATGAGCAGTTCTTC. It specifies CASSRPRDDEQFF.